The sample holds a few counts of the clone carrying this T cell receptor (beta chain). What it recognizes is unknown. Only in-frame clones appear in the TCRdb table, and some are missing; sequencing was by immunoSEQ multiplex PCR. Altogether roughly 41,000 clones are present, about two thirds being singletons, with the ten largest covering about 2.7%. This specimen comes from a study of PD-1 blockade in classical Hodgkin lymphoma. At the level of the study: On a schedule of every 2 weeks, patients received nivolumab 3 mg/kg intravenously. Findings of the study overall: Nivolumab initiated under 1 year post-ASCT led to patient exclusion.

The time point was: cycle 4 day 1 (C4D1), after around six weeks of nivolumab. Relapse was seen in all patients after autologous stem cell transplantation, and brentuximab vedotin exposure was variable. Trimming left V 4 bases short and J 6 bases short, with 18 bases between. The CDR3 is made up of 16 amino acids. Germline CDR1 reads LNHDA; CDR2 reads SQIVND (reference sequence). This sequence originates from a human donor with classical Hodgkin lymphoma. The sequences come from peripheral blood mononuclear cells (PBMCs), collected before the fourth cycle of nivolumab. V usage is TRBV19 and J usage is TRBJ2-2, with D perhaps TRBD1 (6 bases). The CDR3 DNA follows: TGTGCCAGTAGTAACTTCAGGGGCGCAGGGTCCGGGGAGCTGTTTTTT. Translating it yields CASSNFRGAGSGELFF.